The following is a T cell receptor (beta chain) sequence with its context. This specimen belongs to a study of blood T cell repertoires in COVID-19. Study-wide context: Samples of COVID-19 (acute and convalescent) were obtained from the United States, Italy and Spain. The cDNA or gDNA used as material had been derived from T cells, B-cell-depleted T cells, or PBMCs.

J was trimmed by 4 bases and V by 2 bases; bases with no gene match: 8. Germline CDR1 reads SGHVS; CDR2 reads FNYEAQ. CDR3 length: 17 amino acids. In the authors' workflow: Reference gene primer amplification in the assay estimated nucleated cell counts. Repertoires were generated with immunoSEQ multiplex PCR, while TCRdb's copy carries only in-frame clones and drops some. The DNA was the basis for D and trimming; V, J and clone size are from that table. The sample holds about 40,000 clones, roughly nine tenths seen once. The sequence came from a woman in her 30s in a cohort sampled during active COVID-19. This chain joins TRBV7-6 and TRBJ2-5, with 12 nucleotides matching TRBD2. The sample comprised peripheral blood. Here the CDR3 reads CASSLLAGGDGGETQYF. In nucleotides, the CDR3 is TGTGCCAGCAGCTTACTAGCGGGAGGGGACGGGGGAGAGACCCAGTACTTC.